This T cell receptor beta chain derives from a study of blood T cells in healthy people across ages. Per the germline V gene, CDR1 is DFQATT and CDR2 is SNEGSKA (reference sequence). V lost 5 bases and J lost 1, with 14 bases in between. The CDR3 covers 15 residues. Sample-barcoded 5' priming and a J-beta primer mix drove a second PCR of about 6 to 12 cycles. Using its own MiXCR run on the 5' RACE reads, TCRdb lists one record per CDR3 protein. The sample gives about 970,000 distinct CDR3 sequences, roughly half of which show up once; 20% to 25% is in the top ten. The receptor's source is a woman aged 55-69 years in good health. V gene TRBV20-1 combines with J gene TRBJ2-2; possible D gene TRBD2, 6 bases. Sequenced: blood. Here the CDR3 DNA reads TGCAGTGCTCAAAGCCGGGACTGGAACACCGGGGAGCTGTTTTTT. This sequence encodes CSAQSRDWNTGELFF.